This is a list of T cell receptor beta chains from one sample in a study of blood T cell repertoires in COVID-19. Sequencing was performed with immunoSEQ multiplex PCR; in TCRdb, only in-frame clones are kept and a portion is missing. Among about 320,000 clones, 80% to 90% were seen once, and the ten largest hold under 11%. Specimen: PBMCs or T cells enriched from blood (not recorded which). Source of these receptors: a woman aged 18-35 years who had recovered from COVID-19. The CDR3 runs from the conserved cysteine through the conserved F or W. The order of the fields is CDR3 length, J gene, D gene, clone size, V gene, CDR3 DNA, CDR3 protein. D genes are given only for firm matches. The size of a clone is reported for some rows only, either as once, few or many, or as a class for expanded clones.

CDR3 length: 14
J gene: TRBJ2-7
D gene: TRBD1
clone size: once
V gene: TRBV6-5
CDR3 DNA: TGTGCCAGCAGTTACTCTGACAGGGGCGACGAGCAGTACTTC
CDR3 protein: CASSYSDRGDEQYF

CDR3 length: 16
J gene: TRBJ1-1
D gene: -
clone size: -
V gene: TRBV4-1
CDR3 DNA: TGCGCCAGCAGCCAAGATTCCGGGAGGTCGTTCACTGAAGCTTTCTTT
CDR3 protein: CASSQDSGRSFTEAFF

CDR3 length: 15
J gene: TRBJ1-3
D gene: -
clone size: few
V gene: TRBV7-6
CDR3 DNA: TGTGCCAGCAGCTTAAGTTCGAGCTCTGGAAACACCATATATTTT
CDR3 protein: CASSLSSSSGNTIYF

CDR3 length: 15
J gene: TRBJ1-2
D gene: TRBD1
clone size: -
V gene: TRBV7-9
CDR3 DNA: TGTGCCAGCAGGAACCGACAGGGGCCTCTCTATGGCTACACCTTC
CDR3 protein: CASRNRQGPLYGYTF

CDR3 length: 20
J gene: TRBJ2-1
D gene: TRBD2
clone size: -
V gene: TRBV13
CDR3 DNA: TGTGCCAGCAGCTTAAGGGGAGGCGGGAGAGGTTTCTACTCCTACAATGAGCAGTTCTTC
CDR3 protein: CASSLRGGGRGFYSYNEQFF

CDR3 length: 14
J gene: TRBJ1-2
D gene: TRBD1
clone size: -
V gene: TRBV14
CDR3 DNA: TGTGCCAGCAGCCGAGACAGGGGGCAGGGTGGCTACACCTTC
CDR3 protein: CASSRDRGQGGYTF

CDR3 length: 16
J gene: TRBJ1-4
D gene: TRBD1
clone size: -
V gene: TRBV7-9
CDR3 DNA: TGTGCCAGCAGCCGTGGGGAGACAGGGAGGAATGAAAAACTGTTTTTT
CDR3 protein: CASSRGETGRNEKLFF

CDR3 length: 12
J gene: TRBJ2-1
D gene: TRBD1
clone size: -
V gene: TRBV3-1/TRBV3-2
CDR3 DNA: TGTGCCAGCAGGGACAGGGCCCATGAGCAGTTCTTC
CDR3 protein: CASRDRAHEQFF

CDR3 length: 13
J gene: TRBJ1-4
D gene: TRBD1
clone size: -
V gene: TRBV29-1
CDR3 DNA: TGCAGCGTCGGACAGGGAGGTAATGAAAAACTGTTTTTT
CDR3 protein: CSVGQGGNEKLFF

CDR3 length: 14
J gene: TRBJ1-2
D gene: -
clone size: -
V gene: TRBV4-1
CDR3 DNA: TGCGCCAGCAGCCTAGGGGTCGGCAACTATGGCTACACCTTC
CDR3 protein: CASSLGVGNYGYTF

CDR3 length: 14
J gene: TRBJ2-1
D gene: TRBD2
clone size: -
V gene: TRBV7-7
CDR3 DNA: TGTGCCAGCAGCTCTGGGACTACGCCGTCCGTGCAGTTCTTC
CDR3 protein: CASSSGTTPSVQFF

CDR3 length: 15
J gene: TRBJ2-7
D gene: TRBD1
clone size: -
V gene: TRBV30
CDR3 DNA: TGTGCCTGGAGGATAGGACAGGGGGATACCTACGAGCAGTACTTC
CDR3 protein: CAWRIGQGDTYEQYF

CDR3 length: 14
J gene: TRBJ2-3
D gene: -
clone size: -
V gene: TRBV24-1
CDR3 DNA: TGTGCCACCAGTGATATAGGGGCCGGAGATACGCAGTATTTT
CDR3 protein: CATSDIGAGDTQYF

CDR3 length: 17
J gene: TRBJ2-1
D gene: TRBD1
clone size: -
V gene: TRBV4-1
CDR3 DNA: TGCGCCAGCAGCCCAAGAGTATCGGGACAGATCTACAATGAGCAGTTCTTC
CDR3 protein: CASSPRVSGQIYNEQFF

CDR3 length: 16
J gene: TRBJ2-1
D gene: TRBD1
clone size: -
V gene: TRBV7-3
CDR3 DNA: TGTGCCAGCAGCTTCTCCCGGACAGGTGGCCACAATGAGCAGTTCTTC
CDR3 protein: CASSFSRTGGHNEQFF

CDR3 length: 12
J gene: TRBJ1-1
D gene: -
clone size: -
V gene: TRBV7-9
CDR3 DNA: TGTGCCAGCAGCTTGGACAGACCTGAAGCTTTCTTT
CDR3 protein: CASSLDRPEAFF

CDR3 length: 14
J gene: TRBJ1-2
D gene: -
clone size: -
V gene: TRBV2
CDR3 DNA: TGTGCCAGCAGTGATTGGCAGGGAATTAATGGCTACACCTTC
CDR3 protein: CASSDWQGINGYTF

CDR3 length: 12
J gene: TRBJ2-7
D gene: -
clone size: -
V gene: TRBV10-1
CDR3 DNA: TGCGCCAGCAGTCCGGACACCTACGAGCAGTACTTC
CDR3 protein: CASSPDTYEQYF

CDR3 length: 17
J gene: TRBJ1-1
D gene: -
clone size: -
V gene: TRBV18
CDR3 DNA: TGTGCCAGCTCACCGCCGACGGGGGGAGGGCGGAACACTGAAGCTTTCTTT
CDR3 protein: CASSPPTGGGRNTEAFF

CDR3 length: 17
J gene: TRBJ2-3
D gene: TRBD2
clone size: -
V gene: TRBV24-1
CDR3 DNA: TGTGCCACCAGTCCGGGACTAGCGGGTTGGGGCACAGATACGCAGTATTTT
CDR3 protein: CATSPGLAGWGTDTQYF

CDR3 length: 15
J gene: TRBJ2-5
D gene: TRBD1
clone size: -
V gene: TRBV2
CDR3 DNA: TGTGCCAGCAGTGCCGACAGGGGGCCTACGCAGACCCAGTACTTC
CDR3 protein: CASSADRGPTQTQYF

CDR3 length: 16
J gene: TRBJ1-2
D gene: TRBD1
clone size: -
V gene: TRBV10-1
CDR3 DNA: TGCGCCAGCAGTGAGACCCGGACAGGCATGGGGTATGGCTACACCTTC
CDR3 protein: CASSETRTGMGYGYTF

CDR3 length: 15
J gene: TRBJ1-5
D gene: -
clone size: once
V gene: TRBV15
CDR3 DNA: TGTGCCACCAGCAGAGGCAGGGGCTCCGGCCAGCCCCAGCATTTT
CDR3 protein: CATSRGRGSGQPQHF

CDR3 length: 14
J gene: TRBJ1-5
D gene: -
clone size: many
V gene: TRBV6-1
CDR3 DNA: TGTGCCAGCAGTGAAGATGGGGAGTCTCAGCCCCAGCATTTT
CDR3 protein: CASSEDGESQPQHF